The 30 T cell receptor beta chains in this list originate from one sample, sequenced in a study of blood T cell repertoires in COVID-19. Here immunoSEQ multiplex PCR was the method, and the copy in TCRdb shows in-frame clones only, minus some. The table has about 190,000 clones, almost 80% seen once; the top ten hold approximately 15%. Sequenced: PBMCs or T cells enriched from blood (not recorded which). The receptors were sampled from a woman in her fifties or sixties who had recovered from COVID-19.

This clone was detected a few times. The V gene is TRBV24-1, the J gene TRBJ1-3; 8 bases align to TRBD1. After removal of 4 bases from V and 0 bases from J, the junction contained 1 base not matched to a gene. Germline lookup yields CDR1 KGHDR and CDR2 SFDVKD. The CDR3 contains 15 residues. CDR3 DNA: TGTGCCACCAGTGAGGGACAGGACTCTGGAAACACCATATATTTT. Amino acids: CATSEGQDSGNTIYF.

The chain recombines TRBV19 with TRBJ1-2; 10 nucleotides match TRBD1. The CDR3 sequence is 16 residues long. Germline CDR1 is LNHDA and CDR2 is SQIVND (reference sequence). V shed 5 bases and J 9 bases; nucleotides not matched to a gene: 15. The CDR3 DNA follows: TGTGCCAGTAGTCCCCACAAACGGACAGGGGGAAATCGCTACACCTTC. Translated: CASSPHKRTGGNRYTF.

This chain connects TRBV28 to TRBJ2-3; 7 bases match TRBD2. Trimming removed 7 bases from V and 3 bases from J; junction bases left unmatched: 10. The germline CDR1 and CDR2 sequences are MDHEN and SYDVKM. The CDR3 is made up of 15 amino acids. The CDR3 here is CASTPGASGTDTQYF. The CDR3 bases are TGTGCCAGCACCCCTGGTGCTAGCGGTACAGATACGCAGTATTTT.

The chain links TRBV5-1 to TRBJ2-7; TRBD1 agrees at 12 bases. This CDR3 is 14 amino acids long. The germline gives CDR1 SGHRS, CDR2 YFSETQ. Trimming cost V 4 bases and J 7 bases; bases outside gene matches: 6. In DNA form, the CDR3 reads TGCGCCAGCAGCGAGGGGACAGGGGGCCGGGAGCAGTACTTC. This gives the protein CASSEGTGGREQYF. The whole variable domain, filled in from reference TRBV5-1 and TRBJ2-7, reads KAGVTQTPRYLIKTRGQQVTLSCSPISGHRSVSWYQQTPGQGLQFLFEYFSETQRNKGNFPGRFSGRQFSNSRSEMNVSTLELGDSALYLCASSEGTGGREQYFGPGTRLTVT.

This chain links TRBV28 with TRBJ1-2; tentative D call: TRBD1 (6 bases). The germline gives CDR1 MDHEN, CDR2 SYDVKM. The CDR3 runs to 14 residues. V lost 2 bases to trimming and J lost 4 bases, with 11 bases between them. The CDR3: CASSLPTGPYGYTF. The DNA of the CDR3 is TGTGCCAGCAGTTTACCGACAGGACCCTATGGCTACACCTTC.

The CDR3 sequence is CASSPQGYNQPQHF. Written as DNA, the CDR3 is TGTGCCAGTAGCCCCCAGGGGTATAATCAGCCCCAGCATTTT. The rearrangement joins TRBV19 to TRBJ1-5; D is possibly TRBD1 (6 bases). Germline V CDR1 and CDR2: LNHDA, SQIVND (reference sequence). V was trimmed by 6 bases and J by 4 bases, leaving 13 bases between them. CDR3 size: 14 residues.

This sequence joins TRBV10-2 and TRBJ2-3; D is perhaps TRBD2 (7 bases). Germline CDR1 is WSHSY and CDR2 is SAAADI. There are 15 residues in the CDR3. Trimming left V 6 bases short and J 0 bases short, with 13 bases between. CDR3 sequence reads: CASRGGGSSTDTQYF. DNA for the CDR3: TGCGCCAGCAGGGGGGGCGGGAGTAGCACAGATACGCAGTATTTT.

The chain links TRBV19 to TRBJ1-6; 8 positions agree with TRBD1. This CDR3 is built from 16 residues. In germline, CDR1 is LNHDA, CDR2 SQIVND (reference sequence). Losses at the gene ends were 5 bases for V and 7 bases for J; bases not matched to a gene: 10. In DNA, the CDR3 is TGTGCCAGTAGTTCGACAGGGGCCCTACTAAATTCACCCCTCCACTTT. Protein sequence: CASSSTGALLNSPLHF.

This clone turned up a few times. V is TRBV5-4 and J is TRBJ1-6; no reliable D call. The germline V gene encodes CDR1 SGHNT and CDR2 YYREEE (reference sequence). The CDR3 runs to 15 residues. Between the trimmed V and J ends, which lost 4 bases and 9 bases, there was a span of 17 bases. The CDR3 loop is CASSGRAAEGSPLHF. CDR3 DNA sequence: TGTGCCAGCAGCGGGAGGGCAGCGGAGGGTTCACCCCTCCACTTT.

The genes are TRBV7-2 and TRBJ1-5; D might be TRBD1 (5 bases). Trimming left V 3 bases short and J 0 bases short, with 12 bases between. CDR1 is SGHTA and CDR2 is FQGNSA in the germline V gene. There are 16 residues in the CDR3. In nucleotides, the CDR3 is TGTGCCAGCAGCTTGGGACTAAGCGGTAGCAATCAGCCCCAGCATTTT. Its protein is CASSLGLSGSNQPQHF. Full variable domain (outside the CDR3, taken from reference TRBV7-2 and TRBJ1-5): GAGVSQSPSNKVTEKGKDVELRCDPISGHTALYWYRQSLGQGLEFLIYFQGNSAPDKSGLPSDRFSAERTGGSVSTLTIQRTQQEDSAVYLCASSLGLSGSNQPQHFGDGTRLSIL.

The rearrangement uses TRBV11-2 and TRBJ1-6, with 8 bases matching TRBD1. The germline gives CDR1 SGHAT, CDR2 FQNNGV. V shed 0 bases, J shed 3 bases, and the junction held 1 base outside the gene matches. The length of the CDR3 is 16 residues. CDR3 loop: CASSLEQGVYNSPLHF. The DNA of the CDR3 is TGTGCCAGCAGCTTAGAACAGGGGGTCTATAATTCACCCCTCCACTTT.

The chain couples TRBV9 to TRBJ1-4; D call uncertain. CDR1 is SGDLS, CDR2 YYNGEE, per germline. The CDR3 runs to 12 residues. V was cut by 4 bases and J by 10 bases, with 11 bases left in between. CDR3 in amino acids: CASSRPTGKLFF. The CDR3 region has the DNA TGTGCCAGCAGCCGACCCACGGGAAAACTGTTTTTT.

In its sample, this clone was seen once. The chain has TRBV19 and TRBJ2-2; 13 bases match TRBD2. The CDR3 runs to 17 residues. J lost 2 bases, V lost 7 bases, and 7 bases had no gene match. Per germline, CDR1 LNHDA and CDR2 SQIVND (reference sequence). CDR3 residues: CASTLTSGRLNTGELFF. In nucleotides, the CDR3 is TGTGCCAGTACCCTGACTAGCGGGAGGTTAAACACCGGGGAGCTGTTTTTT.

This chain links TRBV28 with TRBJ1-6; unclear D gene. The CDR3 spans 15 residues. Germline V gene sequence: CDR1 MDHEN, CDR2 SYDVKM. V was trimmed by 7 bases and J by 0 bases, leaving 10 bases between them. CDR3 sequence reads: CASKLGSSYNSPLHF. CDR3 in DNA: TGTGCCAGCAAACTAGGAAGCTCCTATAATTCACCCCTCCACTTT. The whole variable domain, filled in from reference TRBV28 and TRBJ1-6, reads DVKVTQSSRYLVKRTGEKVFLECVQDMDHENMFWYRQDPGLGLRLIYFSYDVKMKEKGDIPEGYSVSREKKERFSLILESASTNQTSMYLCASKLGSSYNSPLHFGNGTRLTVT.

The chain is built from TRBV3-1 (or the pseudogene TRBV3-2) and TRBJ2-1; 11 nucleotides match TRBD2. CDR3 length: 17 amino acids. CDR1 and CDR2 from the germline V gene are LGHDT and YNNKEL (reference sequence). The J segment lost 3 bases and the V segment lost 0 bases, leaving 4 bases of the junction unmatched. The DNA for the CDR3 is TGTGCCAGCAGCCAAGAAGGTCTAGCGGGAGGCTACAATGAGCAGTTCTTC. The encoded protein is CASSQEGLAGGYNEQFF.

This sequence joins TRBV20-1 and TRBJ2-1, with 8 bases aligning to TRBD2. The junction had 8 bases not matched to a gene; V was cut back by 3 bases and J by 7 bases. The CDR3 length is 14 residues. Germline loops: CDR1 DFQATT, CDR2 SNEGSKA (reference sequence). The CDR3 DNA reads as TGCAGTGCTAGTAGTGTTAGCGGGATGAATGAGCAGTTCTTC. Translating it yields CSASSVSGMNEQFF.

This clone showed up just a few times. The CDR3 loop reads CASSSGSTSRGYTF. CDR3 in DNA: TGTGCCAGTAGTTCGGGGTCCACTTCACGCGGCTACACCTTC. This chain joins TRBV19 and TRBJ1-2, with no clear D. Germline loops: CDR1 LNHDA, CDR2 SQIVND (reference sequence). This CDR3 comprises 14 residues. V shed 5 bases and J shed 8 bases, with 18 bases lying between them.

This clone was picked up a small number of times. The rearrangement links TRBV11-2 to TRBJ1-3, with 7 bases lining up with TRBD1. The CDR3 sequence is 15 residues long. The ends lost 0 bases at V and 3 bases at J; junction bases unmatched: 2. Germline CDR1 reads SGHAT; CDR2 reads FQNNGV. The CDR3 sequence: CASSLDPGGGNTIYF. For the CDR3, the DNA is TGTGCCAGCAGCTTAGATCCAGGGGGTGGAAACACCATATATTTT.

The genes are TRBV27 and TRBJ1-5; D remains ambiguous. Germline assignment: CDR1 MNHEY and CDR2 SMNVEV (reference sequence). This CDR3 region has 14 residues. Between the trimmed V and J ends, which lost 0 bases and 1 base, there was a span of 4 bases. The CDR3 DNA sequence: TGTGCCAGCAGTTTATCGCTAAGCAATCAGCCCCAGCATTTT. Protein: CASSLSLSNQPQHF.

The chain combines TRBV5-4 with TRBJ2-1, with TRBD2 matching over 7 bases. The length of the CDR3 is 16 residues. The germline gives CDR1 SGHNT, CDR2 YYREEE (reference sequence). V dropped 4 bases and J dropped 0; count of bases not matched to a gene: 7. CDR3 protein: CASSKSRGSSYNEQFF. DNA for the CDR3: TGTGCCAGCAGCAAATCGCGGGGGAGCTCCTACAATGAGCAGTTCTTC.

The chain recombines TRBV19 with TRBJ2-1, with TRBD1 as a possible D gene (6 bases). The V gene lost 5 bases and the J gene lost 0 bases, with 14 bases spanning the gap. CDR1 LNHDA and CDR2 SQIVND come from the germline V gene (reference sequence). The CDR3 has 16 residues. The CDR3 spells CASSVNRDYSYNEQFF. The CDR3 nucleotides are TGTGCCAGTAGTGTCAACAGGGATTACTCCTACAATGAGCAGTTCTTC.

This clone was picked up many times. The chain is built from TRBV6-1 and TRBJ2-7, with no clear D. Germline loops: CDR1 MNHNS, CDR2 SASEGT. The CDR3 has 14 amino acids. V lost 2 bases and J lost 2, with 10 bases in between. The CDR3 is CASSESGRPYEQYF. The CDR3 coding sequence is TGTGCCAGCAGTGAATCAGGCAGACCCTACGAGCAGTACTTC.

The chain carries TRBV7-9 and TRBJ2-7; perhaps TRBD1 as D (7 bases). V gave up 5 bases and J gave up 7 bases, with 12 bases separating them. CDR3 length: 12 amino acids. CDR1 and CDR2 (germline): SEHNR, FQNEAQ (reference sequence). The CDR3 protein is CASSPAGGEQYF. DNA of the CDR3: TGTGCCAGCAGCCCCGCAGGGGGGGAGCAGTACTTC.

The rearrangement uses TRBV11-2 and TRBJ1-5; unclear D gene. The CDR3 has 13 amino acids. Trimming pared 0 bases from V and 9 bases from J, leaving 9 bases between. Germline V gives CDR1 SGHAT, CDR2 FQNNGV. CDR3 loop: CASSLDRRGPQHF. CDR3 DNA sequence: TGTGCCAGCAGCTTAGATCGTCGGGGGCCCCAGCATTTT. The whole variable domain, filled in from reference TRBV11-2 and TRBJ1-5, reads EAGVAQSPRYKIIEKRQSVAFWCNPISGHATLYWYQQILGQGPKLLIQFQNNGVVDDSQLPKDRFSAERLKGVDSTLKIQPAKLEDSAVYLCASSLDRRGPQHFGDGTRLSIL.

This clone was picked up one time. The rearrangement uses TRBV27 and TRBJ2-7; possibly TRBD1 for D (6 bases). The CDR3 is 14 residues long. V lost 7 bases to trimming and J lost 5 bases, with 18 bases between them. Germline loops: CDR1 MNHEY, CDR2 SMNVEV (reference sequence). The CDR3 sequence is CASKTGNPGNEQYF. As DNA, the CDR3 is TGTGCCAGCAAAACAGGGAACCCGGGGAACGAGCAGTACTTC.

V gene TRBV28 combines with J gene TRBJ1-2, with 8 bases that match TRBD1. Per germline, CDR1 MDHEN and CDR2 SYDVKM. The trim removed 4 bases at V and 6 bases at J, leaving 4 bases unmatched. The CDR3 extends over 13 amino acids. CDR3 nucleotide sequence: TGTGCCAGCAGTTCAGGGGGCCTGAATGGCTACACCTTC. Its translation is CASSSGGLNGYTF.

The CDR3 here is CASSLGHANTGELFF. The CDR3 DNA reads as TGCGCCAGCAGCCTAGGACACGCGAACACCGGGGAGCTGTTTTTT. The V and J genes are TRBV4-1 and TRBJ2-2, with D tentatively TRBD1 (5 bases). The V gene lost 4 bases and the J gene lost 0 bases, with 9 bases spanning the gap. CDR3 length: 15 amino acids. Germline V lookup: CDR1 MGHRA, CDR2 YSYEKL.

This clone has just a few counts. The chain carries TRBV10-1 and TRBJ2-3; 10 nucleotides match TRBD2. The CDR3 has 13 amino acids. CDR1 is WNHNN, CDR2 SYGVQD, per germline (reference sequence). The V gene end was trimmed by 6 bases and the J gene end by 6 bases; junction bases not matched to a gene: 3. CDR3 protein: CASRLAGSDTQYF. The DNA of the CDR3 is TGCGCCAGCAGACTAGCGGGGTCCGATACGCAGTATTTT.

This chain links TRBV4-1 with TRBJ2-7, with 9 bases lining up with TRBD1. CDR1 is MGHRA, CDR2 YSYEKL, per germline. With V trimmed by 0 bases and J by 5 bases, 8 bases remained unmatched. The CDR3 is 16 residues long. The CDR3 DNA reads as TGCGCCAGCAGCCAAGATTTGGGACAGGGCGGCCACGAGCAGTACTTC. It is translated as CASSQDLGQGGHEQYF.

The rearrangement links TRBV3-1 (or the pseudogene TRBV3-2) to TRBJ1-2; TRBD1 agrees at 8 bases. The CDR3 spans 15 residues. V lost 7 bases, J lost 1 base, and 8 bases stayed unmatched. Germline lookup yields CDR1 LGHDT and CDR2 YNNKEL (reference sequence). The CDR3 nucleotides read TGTGCCAGCACGGTCAGGGGGCCGCTTAACTATGGCTACACCTTC. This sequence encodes CASTVRGPLNYGYTF.